The present T cell receptor beta chain was sequenced within a study of cytomegalovirus exposure and HLA in healthy donors. Study results and caveats: Exclusion applied to some V segments, including TRBV6-2 and TRBV6-3, as they were indistinguishable. TCR beta sequences numbering 16,951 were associated with HLA alleles at 0.05 false discovery rate in a later analysis.

The PCR was carried out with 60 Vbeta primers and 13 Jbeta primers. Produced via immunoSEQ multiplex PCR; TCRdb's table is partial and in-frame only. This table holds about 180,000 clones, 80% found once. Germline CDR1 WSHSY, CDR2 SAAADI. Trimming removed 3 bases from V and 4 bases from J, with 6 bases in between. The CDR3 consists of 13 residues. Details on this clone: Antigen unknown.

Sequencing was carried out using PBMCs. The TCR was taken from a young man in good health and CMV-seropositive. The gene calls are TRBV10-2 and TRBJ2-2; the D is unclear. The CDR3 DNA reads as TGCGCCAGCAGTGACTTATCCACCGGGGAGCTGTTTTTT. Its protein product is CASSDLSTGELFF.